The 19 T cell receptor beta chains given below trace back to one sample, sequenced in a study of blood T cell repertoires in COVID-19. Data came from immunoSEQ multiplex PCR; TCRdb stores just in-frame clones and leaves some out. The profile shows 290,000 or so clones, 85% to 90% of them singletons. Sequencing was performed on peripheral blood. These receptors were collected from a man between 70 and 80 years old with acute or convalescent COVID-19.

This clone appeared a single time. The chain links TRBV3-1 (or the pseudogene TRBV3-2) to TRBJ2-3; possible D gene TRBD2, 7 bases. Germline lookup yields CDR1 LGHDT and CDR2 YNNKEL (reference sequence). V gave up 0 bases and J gave up 6 bases, with 13 bases separating them. The CDR3 length is 15 residues. The CDR3: CASSQDPGGRDTQYF. The CDR3 nucleotides are TGTGCCAGCAGCCAAGATCCGGGGGGCAGGGATACGCAGTATTTT.

The chain carries TRBV28 and TRBJ2-3; TRBD2 is a possible D gene (5 bases). V shed 6 bases and J shed 4 bases, with 11 bases lying between them. Germline V gene lookup returns CDR1 MDHEN and CDR2 SYDVKM. CDR3 length: 13 amino acids. The CDR3 bases are TGTGCCAGCAGCCACCCGGGGTCAGATACGCAGTATTTT. It specifies CASSHPGSDTQYF.

V is TRBV6-2 or TRBV6-3 and J is TRBJ1-5; D perhaps matches TRBD1 (6 bases). Trimming removed 6 bases from V and 5 bases from J, with 11 bases in between. This CDR3 contains 13 residues. Germline CDR1 reads MNHEY; CDR2 reads SVGEGT. CDR3 sequence: CASSLQGDQPQHF. DNA of the CDR3: TGTGCCAGCAGCCTACAGGGAGATCAGCCCCAGCATTTT.

The rearrangement links TRBV5-5 to TRBJ1-5, with D perhaps TRBD1 (5 bases). Looked up from germline, CDR1 is SGHKS and CDR2 is YYEKEE (reference sequence). The CDR3 totals 15 residues. Trimming cost V 4 bases and J 2 bases, with 13 bases left between them. CDR3 sequence: CASSLREEGNQPQHF. CDR3 nucleotide sequence: TGTGCCAGCAGCCTCAGGGAGGAGGGCAATCAGCCCCAGCATTTT.

As for this clone: The identical CDR3 is also encoded by other nucleotide sequences in the sample. This chain uses TRBV19 with TRBJ2-7, with 7 bases lining up with TRBD1. Germline lookup yields CDR1 LNHDA and CDR2 SQIVND (reference sequence). Trimming took 3 bases from V and 4 from J; bases not matched to a gene: 3. The CDR3 covers 13 residues. This CDR3 reads CASSIARGYEQYF. The CDR3, as DNA: TGTGCCAGTAGTATTGCCAGGGGGTACGAGCAGTACTTC.

V and J are TRBV7-9 and TRBJ1-1; D ambiguous. CDR1 is SEHNR and CDR2 is FQNEAQ in the germline V gene (reference sequence). This CDR3 comprises 15 residues. Trimming pared 2 bases from V and 1 base from J, leaving 11 bases between. This chain's CDR3 is CASSLYSQKNTEAFF. CDR3 nucleotides: TGTGCCAGCAGCTTATATTCTCAGAAGAACACTGAAGCTTTCTTT.

The chain combines TRBV18 with TRBJ2-1, with no clear D. Trimming removed 2 bases at V and 0 bases at J, with 11 bases between. Germline CDR1 and CDR2: KGHSH and LQKENI. The CDR3 contains 16 residues. CDR3 sequence: CASSPLPGFSYNEQFF. CDR3 DNA: TGTGCCAGCTCACCATTGCCGGGTTTCTCCTACAATGAGCAGTTCTTC.

The chain carries TRBV12-1 and TRBJ2-7; TRBD2, the table's D call, lacks a check against the DNA. TRBV12-1 has pseudogene status. The CDR3 is 15 residues long. CDR3 sequence reads: CASSFRTSTSSEQYF. For the CDR3, the DNA is TGTGCCAGCAGCTTCAGGACTAGTACCTCGAGCGAGCAGTACTTC.

J is TRBJ2-4 and V is TRBV6-6; 8 bases align to TRBD1. CDR3 length: 15 amino acids. The germline V gene has CDR1 MNHNY and CDR2 SVGAGI (reference sequence). Germline trimming cut 5 bases from V and 1 base from J; bases unmatched to any gene: 4. CDR3 residues: CASSTRQGAKNIQYF. The CDR3, as DNA: TGTGCCAGCAGTACACGACAGGGGGCCAAAAACATTCAGTACTTC.

The chain recombines TRBV5-4 with TRBJ2-1; 14 bases line up with TRBD2. The CDR3 runs 15 residues. Germline CDR1 and CDR2: SGHNT and YYREEE (reference sequence). Trimming removed 4 bases from V and 8 bases from J; junction bases left unmatched: 5. The CDR3 nucleotides are TGTGCCAGCAGCAACCTGGGACTAGCGGGAGATGAGCAGTTCTTC. It codes for CASSNLGLAGDEQFF.

The chain has TRBV5-6 and TRBJ2-5; no clear D gene. CDR1 is SGHDT and CDR2 is YYEEEE in the germline V gene. Trimming took off 2 bases at V and 4 bases at J, with 9 bases between the two ends. CDR3 length: 13 amino acids. CDR3 loop: CASSLNWRETQYF. The CDR3 DNA is TGTGCCAGCAGCTTAAACTGGAGAGAGACCCAGTACTTC. The whole variable domain, remainder taken from reference TRBV5-6 and TRBJ2-5, is DAGVTQSPTHLIKTRGQQVTLRCSPKSGHDTVSWYQQALGQGPQFIFQYYEEEERQRGNFPDRFSGHQFPNYSSELNVNALLLGDSALYLCASSLNWRETQYFGPGTRLLVL.

The chain combines TRBV11-2 with TRBJ2-1; weak D call: TRBD1 (7 bases). V was shortened by 1 base and J by 7 bases, with 17 bases between the two germline ends. CDR1 and CDR2 (germline): SGHAT, FQNNGV. CDR3 length: 16 amino acids. The CDR3 sequence is CASSLGTGGRYNEQFF. The CDR3 bases are TGTGCCAGCAGCTTAGGGACAGGAGGGAGGTATAATGAGCAGTTCTTC.

This chain links TRBV30 with TRBJ1-4, with 8 nucleotides matching TRBD1. The trim removed 2 bases at V and 7 bases at J, leaving 15 bases unmatched. In germline, CDR1 is GTSNPN, CDR2 SVGIG (reference sequence). This CDR3 has 17 residues. The DNA of the CDR3 is TGTGCCTGGAGTCTTAGGACAGGGATCGGTGGTGTTGAAAAACTGTTTTTT. Its protein product is CAWSLRTGIGGVEKLFF.

The rearrangement links TRBV28 to TRBJ1-2, with 8 bases aligning to TRBD1. This CDR3 has 13 residues. V trimming: 6 bases; J trimming: 7 bases; junction bases outside the gene matches: 7. Germline CDR1 reads MDHEN; CDR2 reads SYDVKM. The CDR3 region is CASRFSGGSGYTF. CDR3 bases: TGTGCCAGCAGATTTTCAGGGGGCTCTGGCTACACCTTC.

As to this clone: Other DNA sequences of this sample code for an identical CDR3. The chain has TRBV16 and TRBJ1-5, with 9 bases that match TRBD1. The V gene end was trimmed by 3 bases and the J gene end by 6 bases; junction bases not matched to a gene: 3. The CDR3 has 14 amino acids. In germline, CDR1 is KGHSY, CDR2 FQNENV. CDR3 sequence reads: CASSQSTGGQPQHF. The CDR3 region has the DNA TGTGCCAGCAGCCAGTCGACAGGGGGTCAGCCCCAGCATTTT.

This clone is a singleton in its sample. V usage is TRBV5-1 and J usage is TRBJ2-7; no reliable D call. Germline V gene data show CDR1 as SGHRS and CDR2 as YFSETQ. This CDR3 spans 13 amino acids. The V end lost 0 bases, the J end lost 4 bases, and 8 bases lay between the germline ends. CDR3 loop: CASSLESRYEQYF. In DNA, the CDR3 is TGCGCCAGCAGCTTGGAATCGAGATACGAGCAGTACTTC.

This sequence joins TRBV4-3 and TRBJ2-1; TRBD2 aligns across 8 bases. The V gene end was trimmed by 4 bases and the J gene end by 7 bases; junction bases not matched to a gene: 9. CDR3 size: 15 residues. Germline V lookup: CDR1 LGHNA, CDR2 YSLEER. The CDR3 DNA reads as TGCGCCAGCAGCCCTTATAGCGGGGTAGGTAATGAGCAGTTCTTC. Translated, it gives CASSPYSGVGNEQFF.

J is TRBJ2-3 and V is TRBV29-1; 11 bases line up with TRBD2. The CDR3 has 19 amino acids. Germline loops: CDR1 SQVTM, CDR2 ANQGSEA. Trimming at V came to 1 base and at J to 5 bases, leaving 17 bases not matched to a gene. The CDR3 DNA is TGCAGCGTTGAAGTATTGAGGCTAGCGGGAGGCCCTCGGGGAGATACGCAGTATTTT. It specifies CSVEVLRLAGGPRGDTQYF.

The chain links TRBV9 to TRBJ1-4; 10 bases match TRBD1. With 0 bases clipped from V and 10 bases from J, the junction kept 6 bases outside the gene matches. Per the germline V gene, CDR1 is SGDLS and CDR2 is YYNGEE. The CDR3 runs to 15 residues. CDR3 loop: CASSVEGDRGAKLFF. CDR3 nucleotide sequence: TGTGCCAGCAGCGTAGAAGGGGACAGGGGAGCAAAACTGTTTTTT.